These 8 T cell receptor beta chains came from one sample sequenced in a study of T cells in localized non-small cell lung cancer. Clones were sequenced by immunoSEQ multiplex PCR, and TCRdb holds only the in-frame ones, with some missing. The sample yields tens of thousands of clones, approximately 88% seen once. The sequencing used peripheral blood, collected before any cancer treatment. These receptors all stem from a man aged 40 to 70 with stage I squamous cell lung carcinoma.

The chain couples TRBV2 to TRBJ1-1, with D perhaps TRBD1 (5 bases). V gave up 4 bases and J gave up 2 bases, with 11 bases separating them. The CDR3 extends over 14 amino acids. Germline CDR1 is SNHLY and CDR2 is FYNNEI. The CDR3 loop reads CASSVTASNTEAFF. In DNA form, the CDR3 reads TGTGCCAGCAGTGTGACAGCGTCTAACACTGAAGCTTTCTTT.

The chain uses TRBV2 and TRBJ2-1; D is uncertain. V shed 4 bases and J shed 5 bases, with 3 bases lying between them. CDR3 length: 11 residues. The germline gives CDR1 SNHLY, CDR2 FYNNEI. CDR3 sequence: CASSGNNEQFF. CDR3 nucleotide sequence: TGTGCCAGCAGTGGAAACAATGAGCAGTTCTTC.

The chain uses TRBV19 and TRBJ1-6; 7 nucleotides agree with TRBD1. Germline V CDR1 and CDR2: LNHDA, SQIVND (reference sequence). The CDR3 has 17 residues. V shed 6 bases, J shed 5 bases, and the junction held 13 bases outside the gene matches. The CDR3 protein is CASRDAGGRRNNSPLHF. The CDR3 bases are TGTGCCAGTAGGGATGCAGGGGGTCGACGGAATAATTCACCCCTCCACTTT. Full variable domain (rest looked up from reference TRBV19 and TRBJ1-6): DGGITQSPKYLFRKEGQNVTLSCEQNLNHDAMYWYRQDPGQGLRLIYYSQIVNDFQKGDIAEGYSVSREKKESFPLTVTSAQKNPTAFYLCASRDAGGRRNNSPLHFGNGTRLTVT.

The gene calls are TRBV4-1 and TRBJ1-6, with D possibly TRBD1 on 6 matching bases. The V gene's germline CDR1 is MGHRA and CDR2 YSYEKL. The CDR3 extends over 16 amino acids. The germline V and J ends were trimmed by 1 base and 8 bases, with 15 bases remaining between them. CDR3 bases: TGCGCCAGCAGCCAAGGCAGAGGGGGATTGGATTCACCCCTCCACTTT. This translates into CASSQGRGGLDSPLHF.

The chain links TRBV7-8 to TRBJ1-1; unclear D gene. CDR1 and CDR2 from the germline V gene are SGHVS and FQNEAQ. V lost 5 bases to trimming and J lost 4 bases, with 14 bases between them. The CDR3 totals 14 residues. This CDR3 is CASSLEAWATEAFF. As DNA, the CDR3 is TGTGCCAGCAGCCTAGAGGCTTGGGCCACTGAAGCTTTCTTT.

This clone was seen only once. CDR3 protein: CASSSQGTGTGYTF. Here the CDR3 DNA reads TGCGCCAGCAGCTCTCAAGGGACAGGGACTGGCTACACCTTC. The chain employs TRBV5-1 and TRBJ1-2; 9 positions agree with TRBD1. The CDR3 runs 14 residues. Germline-derived CDR1 and CDR2 are SGHRS and YFSETQ. Losses at the gene ends were 3 bases for V and 7 bases for J; bases not matched to a gene: 7. Looking up the rest from reference TRBV5-1 and TRBJ1-2 gives the full variable domain: KAGVTQTPRYLIKTRGQQVTLSCSPISGHRSVSWYQQTPGQGLQFLFEYFSETQRNKGNFPGRFSGRQFSNSRSEMNVSTLELGDSALYLCASSSQGTGTGYTFGSGTRLTVV.

This chain uses TRBV4-2 with TRBJ2-4; possible D gene TRBD1, 5 bases. Germline V gene sequence: CDR1 LGHNA, CDR2 YNFKEQ. The V and J ends lost 0 bases and 0 bases respectively, with 15 bases between them. The CDR3 is made up of 18 amino acids. The CDR3, as DNA: TGTGCCAGCAGCCAAGAAAGGGGAATAGATGGAGCCAAAAACATTCAGTACTTC. The encoded protein is CASSQERGIDGAKNIQYF.

The chain couples TRBV4-3 to TRBJ2-7; D not certain. This CDR3 comprises 11 residues. Deletions cut 2 bases from V and 7 bases from J, with 6 bases between. Germline values: CDR1 LGHNA, CDR2 YSLEER. CDR3: CASSQKTEQYF. The CDR3 DNA sequence: TGCGCCAGCAGCCAAAAGACAGAGCAGTACTTC.